This T cell receptor beta chain was captured by sequencing in a study of cytomegalovirus exposure and HLA in healthy donors. The wider study: From HLA-typed donors, an early data release held about 85 million unique TCRs. Genotyping showed approximately 81% of approximately 430 donors falling in the Caucasian-associated ancestry cluster. Study results and limitations: Among TCR beta chains of equal frequency, HLA-associated ones were more clonally expanded in a later analysis. Another analysis was done later, and it associated 17,000 or so TCR beta sequences with HLA alleles at 0.05 false discovery rate.

CDR1 is MNHEY and CDR2 is SVGAGI in the germline V gene. There are 14 residues in the CDR3. With V trimmed by 6 bases and J by 2 bases, 5 bases remained unmatched. The PCR had 60 Vbeta and 13 Jbeta primers. Profiling relied on immunoSEQ multiplex PCR, and the TCRdb table lists in-frame clones only, not all of them. The table shows about 91,000 clones, with just under 90% occurring only once. Points on this clone: Its target is not known.

The J gene is TRBJ2-7, the V gene TRBV6-5; 9 bases match TRBD1. The sample taken for sequencing was PBMCs. The TCR sequence derives from a man aged 18 to 30 in good health and CMV-seronegative. The CDR3 loop is CASSETGGPYEQYF. The CDR3 DNA reads TGTGCCAGCAGCGAAACAGGGGGCCCCTACGAGCAGTACTTC.